This T cell receptor (beta chain) comes out of a study of blood T cell repertoires in COVID-19. Method: immunoSEQ multiplex PCR; TCRdb's copy keeps in-frame clones and lacks some. This sample has 130,000 to 150,000 clones, with roughly 76% found just once. The CDR3 loop spans 15 amino acids. Germline CDR1 is SNHLY and CDR2 is FYNNEI. Trimming stripped 4 bases from V and 0 bases from J, with 9 bases between. This chain joins TRBV2 and TRBJ2-2, with D possibly TRBD1 on 5 matching bases. The source is a human donor with acute or convalescent COVID-19. The donor label of this sample is uncertain. The sequenced sample was peripheral blood. The CDR3: CASSVGQSNTGELFF. The CDR3 region has the DNA TGTGCCAGCAGTGTGGGGCAGTCGAACACCGGGGAGCTGTTTTTT.